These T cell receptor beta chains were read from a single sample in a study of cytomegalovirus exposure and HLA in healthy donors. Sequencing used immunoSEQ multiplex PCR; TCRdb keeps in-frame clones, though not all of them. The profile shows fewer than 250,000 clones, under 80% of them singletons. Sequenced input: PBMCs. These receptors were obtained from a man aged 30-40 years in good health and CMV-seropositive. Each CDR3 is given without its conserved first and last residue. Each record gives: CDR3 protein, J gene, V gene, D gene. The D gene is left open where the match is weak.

ATSRDHPATNEKLF	TRBJ1-4	TRBV15	NA
ASSLLAGEPYNEQF	TRBJ2-1	TRBV7-6	TRBD2
ASSFVSAENTGELF	TRBJ2-2	TRBV6-5	NA
ASSTPETALYGYT	TRBJ1-2	TRBV25-1	NA
ASSLYAGEAF	TRBJ1-1	TRBV28	NA
ASSPGTGELF	TRBJ2-2	TRBV7-6	NA
ASSYSGAANYGYT	TRBJ1-2	TRBV6-5	NA
ASSPTGLAGGY	TRBJ2-7	TRBV7-2	TRBD2
ASSWGEGGTYEQY	TRBJ2-7	TRBV10-2	TRBD2
ASSRTLNTEAF	TRBJ1-1	TRBV7-3	NA
SSSLGSLAGAGETQY	TRBJ2-5	TRBV7-9	TRBD2
ASSTKEDEQF	TRBJ2-1	TRBV21-1	NA
AIRVGGNYGYT	TRBJ1-2	TRBV10-3	TRBD1
ASRIGDREGETQY	TRBJ2-5	TRBV6-5	TRBD1
ASSLGSSTVSSYNEQF	TRBJ2-1	TRBV7-8	NA